This section outlines one TCR beta chain sequence together with its context. These data originate in a study of control samples from healthy donors and cancer patients. Germline CDR1 SGHTS, CDR2 YDEGEE. The length of the CDR3 is 16 residues. V dropped 4 bases and J dropped 3; count of bases not matched to a gene: 6. The assay was immunoSEQ multiplex PCR, and TCRdb's table has in-frame clones only and misses some. The sample contains about 3,000 clones, around 94% of which appear only once. This receptor was taken from a man aged 70 or older with lung cancer. This chain uses TRBV5-8 with TRBJ2-2; TRBD2 matches at 10 bases. Sequencing was done on a sample of PBMCs. CDR3 in amino acids: CASSAPSGGYTGELFF. The CDR3 DNA sequence: TGTGCCAGCAGCGCCCCTAGCGGGGGATACACCGGGGAGCTGTTTTTT.